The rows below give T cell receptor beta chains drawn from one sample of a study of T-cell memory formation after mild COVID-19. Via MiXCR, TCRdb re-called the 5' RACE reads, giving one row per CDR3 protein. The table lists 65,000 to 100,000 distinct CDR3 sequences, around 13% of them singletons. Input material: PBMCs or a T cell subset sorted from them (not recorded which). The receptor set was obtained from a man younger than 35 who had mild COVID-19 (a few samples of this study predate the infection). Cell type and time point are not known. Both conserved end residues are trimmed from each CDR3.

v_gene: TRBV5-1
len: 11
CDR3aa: ASSSLPGGEAF

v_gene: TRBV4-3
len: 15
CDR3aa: ASSQDVAYGNTGELF

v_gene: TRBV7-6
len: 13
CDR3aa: ASSPGTGLNQPQH

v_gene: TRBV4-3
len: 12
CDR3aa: ASSQGTGNGELF

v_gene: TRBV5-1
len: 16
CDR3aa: ASSGSDRVGIGYNEQF

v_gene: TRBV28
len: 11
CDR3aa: ASSFLRGTEAF

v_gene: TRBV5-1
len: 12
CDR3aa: ASSLLSAVDEAF

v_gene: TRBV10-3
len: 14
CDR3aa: AIRIGQGPQGGEAF

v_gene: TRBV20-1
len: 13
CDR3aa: SAIGQGRATDTQY

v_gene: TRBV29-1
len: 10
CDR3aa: SVAGQQETQY

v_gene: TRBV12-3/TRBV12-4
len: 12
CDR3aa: ASSAGQANYGYT

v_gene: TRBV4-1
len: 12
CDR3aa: ASSQAAGTYEQY

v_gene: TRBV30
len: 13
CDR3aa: AWTSGGASTDTQY

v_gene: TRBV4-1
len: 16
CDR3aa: ASSHLSLGQGLHSPLH

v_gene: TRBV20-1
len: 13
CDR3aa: SASNPSYSYNEQF

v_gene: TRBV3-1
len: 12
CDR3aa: ASSQGRFTGELF

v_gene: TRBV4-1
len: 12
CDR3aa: ASSQDGTGQPLH

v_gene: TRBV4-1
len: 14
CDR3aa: ASSPRPGKSENIQY

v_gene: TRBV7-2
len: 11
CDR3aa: ASSLWAGHEQY

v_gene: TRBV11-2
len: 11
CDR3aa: ASSWLAGYEQY

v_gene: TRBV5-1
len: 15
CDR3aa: ASSFGGREYSLYGYT

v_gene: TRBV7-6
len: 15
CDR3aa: ASSSVPGQGSNEKLF

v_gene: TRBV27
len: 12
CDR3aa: ASSLRAAHTEAF

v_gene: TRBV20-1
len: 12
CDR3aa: SARGRDNYNEQF

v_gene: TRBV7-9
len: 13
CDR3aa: ASSLESGSSYEQY

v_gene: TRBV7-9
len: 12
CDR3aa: ASSLSAGTDTQY

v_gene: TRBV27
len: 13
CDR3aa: ASSSWGTLPETQY

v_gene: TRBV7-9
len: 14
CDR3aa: ASSSHDRGKGYEQY

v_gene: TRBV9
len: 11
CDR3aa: ASTSALTDTQY

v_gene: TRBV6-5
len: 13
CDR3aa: ASRDPGLSSYEQY

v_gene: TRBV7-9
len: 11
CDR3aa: ASSSYRVDTQY

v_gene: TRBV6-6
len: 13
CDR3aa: ASSLRQSPVGELF

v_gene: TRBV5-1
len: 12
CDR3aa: ASSFPLKSYEQF

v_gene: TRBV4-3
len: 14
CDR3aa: ASSQGDARNTGELF

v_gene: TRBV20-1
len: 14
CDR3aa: SARDAQATNTGELF

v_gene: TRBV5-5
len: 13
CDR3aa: ASRYRQGTGNTIY

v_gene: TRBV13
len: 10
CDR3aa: ASSLGAGVRF

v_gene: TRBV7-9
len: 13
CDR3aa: ASSYAWTGSGEQY

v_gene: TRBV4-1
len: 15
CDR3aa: ASSQEGGQGVSYEQY

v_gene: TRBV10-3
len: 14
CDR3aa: ATDPAGTTGDYEQY

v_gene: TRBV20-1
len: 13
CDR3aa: SASLQRGVRNEQF

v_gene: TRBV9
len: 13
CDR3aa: ASSPGDSSSYEQY